Here is one T cell receptor beta chain with its context. The data are from a study of T cells in tumors after PD-1 blockade. Turning to the study itself: Excluded were patients with checkpoint blockade, immunosuppressants, or radiotherapy or other anti-cancer therapy within 4 weeks. Each patient got pembrolizumab 200 mg every 3 weeks or cemiplimab 350 mg every 2 weeks. During anti-PD-1 treatment, some patients continued daily vismodegib 150 mg.

Trimming removed 1 base from V and 7 bases from J, with 13 bases in between. Germline CDR1 MNHNS, CDR2 SASEGT. This CDR3 is built from 15 residues. The data were produced by immunoSEQ multiplex PCR, yet TCRdb's version contains in-frame clones alone and is incomplete. The data contain roughly 14,000 clones, around 79% of them singletons. This chain links TRBV6-1 with TRBJ2-2; tentatively, D is TRBD1 (6 bases). The receptor comes from a human donor with basal cell carcinoma. Sequenced here: PBMCs, sampled after anti-PD-1 treatment. The CDR3 is CASSEGPGVGGELFF. For the CDR3, the DNA is TGTGCCAGCAGTGAAGGTCCAGGGGTGGGCGGGGAGCTGTTTTTT.